What follows are 10 T cell receptor beta chains derived from one specimen sequenced in a study of response to subunit inactivated influenza vaccine. A single record per CDR3 protein comes from TCRdb applying MiXCR to the RT-PCR reads. This sample carries 500,000 to 600,000 distinct CDR3 sequences, 13% of them seen once, and the ten largest clones take 13%. Sequencing was performed on PBMCs from blood, taken roughly 46 days after vaccination. The source of these receptors is a man aged 45-60 years who received an inactivated influenza vaccine.

The sample holds many counts of this clonotype. CDR3 nucleotide sequence: TGTGCCATCAGTGATGGGGTAAATTCACCCCTCCACTTT. Translating gives CAISDGVNSPLHF. The chain is built from TRBV10-3 and TRBJ1-6; D is unclear. Per germline, CDR1 ENHRY and CDR2 SYGVKD. V was pared by 3 bases and J by 7 bases, with 7 bases between. The CDR3 is 13 residues long.

The chain joins TRBV12-3 or TRBV12-4 to TRBJ1-6; 12 nucleotides agree with TRBD1. The CDR3 spans 16 residues. V dropped 6 bases and J dropped 5; count of bases not matched to a gene: 5. The CDR3 nucleotides read TGTGCCAGCAGACTGGGGACAGGGGGCCATAATTCACCCCTCCACTTT. Its translation: CASRLGTGGHNSPLHF.

In this sample, this clonotype turned up many times. The chain links TRBV5-1 to TRBJ1-1; no definite D call. In germline, CDR1 is SGHRS, CDR2 YFSETQ. The CDR3 contains 13 residues. V dropped 0 bases and J dropped 1 base, with 4 bases sitting between them. For the CDR3, the DNA is TGCGCCAGCAGCTTGGCCCGGAACACTGAAGCTTTCTTT. Translated: CASSLARNTEAFF.

This clonotype was recorded many times. This chain connects TRBV21-1 to TRBJ2-3; no DNA check was done on the table's D call, TRBD1. TRBV21-1 is designated a pseudogene. CDR3 size: 17 residues. The CDR3 region has the DNA TGTGCCAGCAGCCTAAATTTGGGACAGGGGAGAACAGATACGCAGTATTTT. Its protein product is CASSLNLGQGRTDTQYF.

The rearrangement links TRBV5-1 to TRBJ2-7; 7 nucleotides match TRBD1. CDR1 SGHRS and CDR2 YFSETQ come from the germline V gene. V shed 4 bases, J shed 1 base, and the junction held 11 bases outside the gene matches. The CDR3 length is 16 residues. In DNA form, the CDR3 reads TGCGCCAGCAGCCCGAGACTGGACAGGAGTTCCTACGAGCAGTACTTC. Protein product: CASSPRLDRSSYEQYF.

V is TRBV4-3 and J is TRBJ1-4; 10 bases match TRBD1. V lost 4 bases to trimming and J lost 4 bases; unmatched junction nucleotides: 6. CDR1 is LGHNA, CDR2 YSLEER, per germline. The CDR3 has 16 amino acids. The CDR3 is CASSLGQGRVNEKLFF. The CDR3 nucleotides are TGCGCCAGCAGCCTGGGACAGGGGCGCGTTAATGAAAAACTGTTTTTT.

This clonotype has a count of ten or more. The chain recombines TRBV10-2 with TRBJ2-7; D is possibly TRBD1 (6 bases). The germline CDR1 and CDR2 sequences are WSHSY and SAAADI. The germline V and J ends were trimmed by 6 bases and 6 bases, with 12 bases remaining between them. CDR3 length: 12 residues. In DNA form, the CDR3 reads TGCGCCAGCAGAGAACAGGGTTCCGAGCAGTACTTC. Translating gives CASREQGSEQYF.

This rearrangement joins TRBV6-2 or TRBV6-3 to TRBJ2-3; tentatively, D is TRBD2 (6 bases). The length of the CDR3 is 18 residues. Germline V gene lookup returns CDR1 MNHEY and CDR2 SVGEGT. Trimming stripped 0 bases from V and 1 base from J, with 17 bases between. CDR3 sequence reads: CASSYSLYLAERTDTQYF. The DNA for the CDR3 is TGTGCCAGCAGTTACTCCTTATACTTAGCGGAACGCACAGATACGCAGTATTTT.

This clonotype has at least ten counts. The chain combines TRBV7-9 with TRBJ2-5; D possibly corresponds to TRBD2 (5 bases). Germline V gene data show CDR1 as SEHNR and CDR2 as FQNEAQ (reference sequence). Trimming cost V 3 bases and J 0 bases, with 11 bases left between them. There are 15 residues in the CDR3. The CDR3 DNA is TGTGCCAGCAGCTTGAGGACTGTGTACCAAGAGACCCAGTACTTC. The encoded protein is CASSLRTVYQETQYF.

The chain carries TRBV4-1 and TRBJ1-5; D gene uncertain. The CDR3 sequence is 12 residues long. V lost 1 base to trimming and J lost 8 bases, with 6 bases between them. Germline V gene data show CDR1 as MGHRA and CDR2 as YSYEKL. The CDR3 nucleotides are TGCGCCAGCAGCCAAGTAGGAGAGCCCCAGCATTTT. Amino acid sequence: CASSQVGEPQHF.